This TCR beta chain was sequenced during a study of blood T cells in healthy people across ages. Whole-study findings and limits: Because donor CMV status was unknown, expanded clonotype changes were possibly confounded.

PCR was performed a second time for about 7 to 12 cycles using a sample-barcoded 5' primer and a J-beta primer mix. Per-sample output comprised a minimum of 2.5 million paired-end reads containing CDR3. TCRdb reprocessed the 5' RACE reads via MiXCR and lists one record per CDR3 protein. The data contain roughly 800,000 distinct CDR3 sequences, 20% to 25% of them singletons. This clonotype turned up a few times. The antigen is not known. Trimming cost V 0 bases and J 6 bases, with 9 bases left between them. CDR3 length: 13 amino acids. This same sample was also taken into another study, of T cells of mothers and their children. That paper notes: Six or seven children, together with their three healthy Caucasian mothers, made up the donors. Sample barcodes and 2-4 random nucleotides were added by the M1S primer of the second PCR.

The sequence was collected from a boy aged 10-17 years in good health. The sample comprised blood. J is TRBJ2-7 and V is TRBV12-3 or TRBV12-4; a weak D match, TRBD2 (5 bases). The CDR3 coding sequence is TGTGCCAGCAGTTTAGCATTGACTACCGAGCAGTACTTC. It specifies CASSLALTTEQYF.